Listed below are T cell receptor beta chains from one sample, sequenced in a study of graft-versus-host responses after intestinal transplantation. The antigens these receptors bind are not known. Assay: immunoSEQ multiplex PCR; the TCRdb copy retains only in-frame clones and omits some. Of 80,000 to 95,000 clones in the sample, around 93% were seen once. This material consisted of unstimulated CD8+ T cells sorted from spleen or lymph node cells, taken before intestinal transplant. The source of these receptors is a human donor who received an intestinal transplant. The CDR3 runs from the conserved cysteine through the conserved F or W. A D gene is named only where the DNA matches it firmly. For some rows the clone size is stated as once, few or many, or as a class when expanded; others skip it.

clone_size	v_call	j_call	d_call	cdr3_aa	cdr3_nt
NA	TRBV15	TRBJ2-6	TRBD1	CATSSMGQDASGANVLTF	TGTGCCACCAGCTCCATGGGACAGGATGCCTCAGGGGCCAACGTCCTGACTTTC
NA	TRBV13	TRBJ1-4	NA	CASSGRGYSTEKLFF	TGTGCCAGCAGCGGGAGGGGGTATTCTACTGAAAAACTGTTTTTT
once	TRBV27	TRBJ2-7	TRBD1	CASSLGQAWGYEQYF	TGTGCCAGCAGTCTCGGACAGGCTTGGGGCTACGAGCAGTACTTC
NA	TRBV18	TRBJ1-3	NA	CASSPVTVAPGNTIYF	TGTGCCAGCTCACCAGTAACGGTAGCCCCTGGAAACACCATATATTTT
NA	TRBV11-2	TRBJ2-1	TRBD2	CASSSGTSEFF	TGTGCCAGCAGCTCCGGGACTAGCGAATTCTTC
NA	TRBV7-6	TRBJ2-1	TRBD2	CASSLADGGYNEQFF	TGTGCCAGCAGCTTAGCCGACGGGGGGTACAATGAGCAGTTCTTC
NA	TRBV5-6	TRBJ2-7	TRBD2	CASSFSSGDFQEQYF	TGTGCCAGCAGCTTTTCTAGCGGGGATTTTCAAGAGCAGTACTTC
NA	TRBV27	TRBJ1-5	NA	CASSSRGQPQHF	TGTGCCAGCAGTTCCCGGGGACAGCCCCAGCATTTT
NA	TRBV27	TRBJ1-2	NA	CASSLTNNNYGYTF	TGTGCCAGCAGTCTTACAAATAATAACTATGGCTACACCTTC
NA	TRBV19	TRBJ2-2	NA	CASSIDFWRDTGELFF	TGTGCCAGTAGTATAGATTTTTGGAGGGACACCGGGGAGCTGTTTTTT
NA	TRBV4-3	TRBJ1-4	TRBD1	CASSQDTAGGEKLFF	TGCGCCAGCAGCCAAGACACGGCAGGGGGTGAAAAACTGTTTTTT
NA	TRBV30	TRBJ2-7	TRBD1	CAWNTGTGGYEQYF	TGTGCCTGGAACACCGGGACAGGGGGCTACGAGCAGTACTTC
NA	TRBV7-6	TRBJ2-7	NA	CASSPTGTYEQYF	TGTGCCAGCAGCCCCACCGGGACCTACGAGCAGTACTTC
once	TRBV11-3	TRBJ2-1	NA	CASSHNLGTTYNEQFF	TGTGCCAGCAGCCATAACCTCGGGACAACCTACAATGAGCAGTTCTTC
NA	TRBV7-2	TRBJ2-7	NA	CASSLNLYEQYF	TGTGCCAGCAGCTTAAATCTCTACGAGCAGTACTTC
once	TRBV11-1	TRBJ2-7	TRBD1	CASSPATGGSAYEQYF	TGTGCCAGCAGCCCAGCGACAGGGGGCTCAGCCTACGAGCAGTACTTC
once	TRBV29-1	TRBJ1-1	NA	CSVDSELAEAFF	TGCAGCGTTGACTCCGAACTCGCTGAAGCTTTCTTT